This entry lists 6 T cell receptor beta chains sequenced from one sample in a study of monozygotic twins with cystic fibrosis. Here immunoSEQ multiplex PCR was the method, and the copy in TCRdb shows in-frame clones only, minus some. Of around 30,000 clones in the sample, roughly 90% were seen once. The source material was blood. The receptors here all came from a girl under 10 years old with cystic fibrosis.

The chain is built from TRBV2 and TRBJ2-7, with 7 bases aligning to TRBD2. J was trimmed by 3 bases and V by 6 bases; bases with no gene match: 5. The germline V gene has CDR1 SNHLY and CDR2 FYNNEI. This CDR3 has 13 residues. CDR3 protein: CASSRTRNYEQYF. The CDR3 DNA is TGTGCCAGCAGCCGGACTAGGAACTACGAGCAGTACTTC.

The V gene is TRBV19, the J gene TRBJ1-5; possibly TRBD1 for D (6 bases). The CDR3 totals 14 residues. V was cut by 6 bases and J by 6 bases, with 15 bases left in between. Germline CDR1 LNHDA, CDR2 SQIVND (reference sequence). CDR3 bases: TGTGCCAGTAGGGAAACAGGGATAAGTCAGCCCCAGCATTTT. This codes for CASRETGISQPQHF.

The CDR3 DNA is TGTGCTTCCGGACAGGGGGCGAATCAGCCCCAGCATTTT. This gives the protein CASGQGANQPQHF. The V gene is TRBV19, the J gene TRBJ1-5; 11 nucleotides align to TRBD1. Germline V gene sequence: CDR1 LNHDA, CDR2 SQIVND (reference sequence). CDR3 length equals 13 residues. Together with reference TRBV19 and TRBJ1-5, the CDR3 gives the full variable domain: DGGITQSPKYLFRKEGQNVTLSCEQNLNHDAMYWYRQDPGQGLRLIYYSQIVNDFQKGDIAEGYSVSREKKESFPLTVTSAQKNPTAFYLCASGQGANQPQHFGDGTRLSIL.

The gene calls are TRBV7-2 and TRBJ2-3; D not resolved. Germline V gives CDR1 SGHTA, CDR2 FQGNSA. V lost 3 bases and J 5 bases, leaving 9 bases between the germline ends. This CDR3 has 13 residues. CDR3 nucleotide sequence: TGTGCCAGCAGCTTCAACCTTGGAGATACGCAGTATTTT. Encoded protein: CASSFNLGDTQYF. The complete variable domain, with remaining parts taken from reference TRBV7-2 and TRBJ2-3, reads GAGVSQSPSNKVTEKGKDVELRCDPISGHTALYWYRQSLGQGLEFLIYFQGNSAPDKSGLPSDRFSAERTGGSVSTLTIQRTQQEDSAVYLCASSFNLGDTQYFGPGTRLTVL.

CDR3: CASSPGEGLAIYF. CDR3 in DNA: TGTGCCAGCAGTCCCGGTGAGGGATTAGCCATATATTTT. The V call is TRBV28, the J call TRBJ1-3; no definite D call. V was clipped by 5 bases and J by 11 bases, with 16 bases between them. The CDR3 is made up of 13 amino acids. Germline V gene lookup returns CDR1 MDHEN and CDR2 SYDVKM.

The chain has TRBV14 and TRBJ1-1, with D perhaps matching TRBD1 (6 bases). V lost 4 bases, J lost 2 bases, and 14 bases lay in between. The CDR3 contains 15 residues. Germline CDR1 SGHDN, CDR2 FVKESK. The CDR3 region has the DNA TGTGCCAGCAGCCCCGCGAGGGGGGCCAACACTGAAGCTTTCTTT. It translates to CASSPARGANTEAFF.